These 32 T cell receptor beta chains share one sample of origin, sequenced in a study of blood T cell repertoires in COVID-19. Clones were read by immunoSEQ multiplex PCR, and TCRdb kept only the in-frame ones, dropping some. In the table there are 120,000 to 150,000 clones, more than 75% of which are singletons. Material: peripheral blood. The receptors originated from a man aged 55 to 70 with acute or convalescent COVID-19.

This clone was counted only a few times. The V and J genes are TRBV28 and TRBJ2-2; no firm D call. Germline lookup yields CDR1 MDHEN and CDR2 SYDVKM. The CDR3 is 15 amino acids. The V gene lost 2 bases and the J gene lost 2 bases, with 9 bases spanning the gap. CDR3 DNA sequence: TGTGCCAGCAGTTTAAGAGGAGCAAACACCGGGGAGCTGTTTTTT. This encodes CASSLRGANTGELFF.

The chain is built from TRBV6-5 and TRBJ2-5; a possible D gene is TRBD2 (6 bases). V was shortened by 4 bases and J by 0 bases, with 15 bases between the two germline ends. Germline V gives CDR1 MNHEY, CDR2 SVGAGI. The CDR3 runs to 16 residues. The CDR3 sequence: CASSWGVVGDQETQYF. The CDR3, as DNA: TGTGCCAGCAGTTGGGGGGTAGTAGGGGACCAAGAGACCCAGTACTTC.

This rearrangement joins TRBV25-1 to TRBJ1-2; no firm D call. CDR1 is MGHDK, CDR2 SYGVNS, per germline. Between the trimmed V and J ends, which lost 3 bases and 6 bases, there was a span of 8 bases. The CDR3 is 12 residues long. Written as DNA, the CDR3 is TGTGCCAGCAGTGATCGGGGAGATGGCTACACCTTC. It specifies CASSDRGDGYTF.

The CDR3 nucleotides read TGTGCCAGCAGTTACCCGAGGGGACAGGGTGCCTACGAGCAGTACTTC. Amino acid sequence: CASSYPRGQGAYEQYF. This chain joins TRBV6-5 and TRBJ2-7, with TRBD1 identical over 9 bases. CDR3 length: 16 residues. Germline V gives CDR1 MNHEY, CDR2 SVGAGI. The junction had 7 bases not matched to a gene; V was cut back by 2 bases and J by 2 bases.

The chain combines TRBV27 with TRBJ2-1; 7 bases agree with TRBD2. The CDR3 totals 15 residues. Germline V gene lookup returns CDR1 MNHEY and CDR2 SMNVEV (reference sequence). V lost 7 bases, J lost 9 bases, and 15 bases stayed unmatched. CDR3 coding DNA: TGTGCCAGCACCCCTCGGGCGGGAGTGATGGGTGAGCAGTTCTTC. It codes for CASTPRAGVMGEQFF.

This sequence joins TRBV20-1 and TRBJ2-1; D uncertain. Trimming pared 8 bases from V and 6 bases from J, leaving 11 bases between. The CDR3 is 11 amino acids. Germline values: CDR1 DFQATT, CDR2 SNEGSKA (reference sequence). DNA for the CDR3: TGCAGTCGACTCCACTTCAATGAGCAGTTCTTC. It codes for CSRLHFNEQFF.

The chain couples TRBV9 to TRBJ2-1, with D possibly matching TRBD2 (5 bases). The V end lost 3 bases, the J end lost 8 bases, and 15 bases lay between the germline ends. CDR3 length: 14 residues. CDR1 and CDR2 (germline): SGDLS, YYNGEE. The CDR3 spells CASSAGNTLDEQFF. DNA of the CDR3: TGTGCCAGCAGCGCCGGGAACACCCTCGATGAGCAGTTCTTC.

The J gene is TRBJ2-5, the V gene TRBV28; 7 bases match TRBD1. The CDR3 totals 15 residues. The germline gives CDR1 MDHEN, CDR2 SYDVKM. V lost 5 bases, J lost 1 base, and 7 bases stayed unmatched. The CDR3 here is CASSPGTASQETQYF. CDR3 DNA: TGTGCCAGCAGTCCTGGGACAGCGAGCCAAGAGACCCAGTACTTC.

The gene calls are TRBV5-4 and TRBJ2-3; TRBD2 agrees at 9 bases. In germline, CDR1 is SGHNT, CDR2 YYREEE (reference sequence). The CDR3 consists of 16 residues. The J segment lost 6 bases and the V segment lost 0 bases, leaving 8 bases of the junction unmatched. The CDR3 reads CASSLDTAGGGDTQYF. As DNA, the CDR3 is TGTGCCAGCAGCTTGGATACAGCGGGAGGTGGTGATACGCAGTATTTT.

The genes are TRBV11-2 and TRBJ1-1, with TRBD1 matching over 12 bases. The CDR3 has 18 residues. V shed 6 bases, J shed 4 bases, and the junction held 15 bases outside the gene matches. CDR1 SGHAT and CDR2 FQNNGV come from the germline V gene. In nucleotides, the CDR3 is TGTGCCAGCAGTCCCCTGGGGACAGGGGGCCCCCGGGGCACTGAAGCTTTCTTT. It codes for CASSPLGTGGPRGTEAFF.

The J gene is TRBJ2-1, the V gene TRBV6-5; perhaps TRBD2 as D (6 bases). CDR1 is MNHEY, CDR2 SVGAGI, per germline. The CDR3 sequence is 15 residues long. V lost 2 bases and J lost 7, with 15 bases in between. The CDR3 loop reads CASSYAGTPRNEQFF. In nucleotides, the CDR3 is TGTGCCAGCAGTTACGCGGGAACGCCCAGAAATGAGCAGTTCTTC.

This clone was seen only a few times. The chain joins TRBV3-1 (or the pseudogene TRBV3-2) to TRBJ2-1, with D maybe TRBD2 (7 bases). The germline CDR1 and CDR2 sequences are LGHDT and YNNKEL (reference sequence). This CDR3 spans 14 amino acids. Trimming pared 4 bases from V and 9 bases from J, leaving 16 bases between. Here the CDR3 reads CASSREGGLGEQFF. In nucleotides, the CDR3 is TGTGCCAGCAGCCGGGAGGGGGGATTGGGTGAGCAGTTCTTC.

The gene calls are TRBV19 and TRBJ1-2; D possibly corresponds to TRBD1 (5 bases). Between the trimmed V and J ends, which lost 5 bases and 5 bases, there was a span of 15 bases. Germline assignment: CDR1 LNHDA and CDR2 SQIVND (reference sequence). CDR3 size: 14 residues. The chain's CDR3 is CASSSSGEGYGYTF. CDR3 sequence (DNA): TGTGCCAGTAGTTCTTCCGGGGAGGGGTATGGCTACACCTTC.

This clone is a singleton in its sample. The rearrangement links TRBV21-1 to TRBJ2-7; TRBD2, the table's D call, was not compared with the DNA. TRBV21-1 is listed as a pseudogene. This CDR3 comprises 10 residues. The CDR3 DNA reads as TGTGCCAGCCCTAGCGGGTTAGGGTACTTC. Translating it yields CASPSGLGYF.

The chain links TRBV28 to TRBJ1-4; D may be TRBD1 (5 bases). The CDR3 extends over 16 amino acids. CDR1 and CDR2 (germline): MDHEN, SYDVKM. V was clipped by 1 base and J by 3 bases, with 12 bases between them. The CDR3 protein is CASSLFGGVSNEKLFF. The CDR3 nucleotides read TGTGCCAGCAGTTTATTTGGGGGGGTTTCTAATGAAAAACTGTTTTTT. Filled out from reference TRBV28 and TRBJ1-4, the complete variable domain reads DVKVTQSSRYLVKRTGEKVFLECVQDMDHENMFWYRQDPGLGLRLIYFSYDVKMKEKGDIPEGYSVSREKKERFSLILESASTNQTSMYLCASSLFGGVSNEKLFFGSGTQLSVL.

V usage is TRBV28 and J usage is TRBJ2-3; weak D call: TRBD2 (5 bases). The CDR3 has 16 amino acids. Germline V gene sequence: CDR1 MDHEN, CDR2 SYDVKM. Trimming left V 3 bases short and J 0 bases short, with 13 bases between. CDR3 sequence (DNA): TGTGCCAGCAGTTTCCCCAGAGGAGGTAGCACAGATACGCAGTATTTT. Amino acid sequence: CASSFPRGGSTDTQYF.

The CDR3 DNA sequence: TGTGCCAGCAGCTTGGGACAGACTTTTCAAGAGACCCAGTACTTC. Amino acid sequence: CASSLGQTFQETQYF. The chain combines TRBV7-2 with TRBJ2-5; 7 nucleotides match TRBD1. CDR1 and CDR2 from the germline V gene are SGHTA and FQGNSA. This CDR3 comprises 15 residues. J lost 2 bases, V lost 3 bases, and 6 bases had no gene match. Variable domain in full (rest from reference TRBV7-2 and TRBJ2-5): GAGVSQSPSNKVTEKGKDVELRCDPISGHTALYWYRQSLGQGLEFLIYFQGNSAPDKSGLPSDRFSAERTGGSVSTLTIQRTQQEDSAVYLCASSLGQTFQETQYFGPGTRLLVL.

This clone was detected many times. The CDR3 DNA reads TGCGCCAGCAGGCCGGCGGGAGGGGATGAGCAGTTCTTC. Translated, it gives CASRPAGGDEQFF. This sequence joins TRBV10-1 and TRBJ2-1, with TRBD2 matching over 9 bases. After removal of 6 bases from V and 8 bases from J, the junction contained 5 bases not matched to a gene. Germline V lookup: CDR1 WNHNN, CDR2 SYGVQD (reference sequence). There are 13 residues in the CDR3.

This clone occurred once. This chain connects TRBV27 to TRBJ2-1; 11 positions agree with TRBD2. V dropped 5 bases and J dropped 9; count of bases not matched to a gene: 9. Germline V CDR1 and CDR2: MNHEY, SMNVEV (reference sequence). This CDR3 is built from 15 residues. The CDR3 spells CASSPLSGRAGEQFF. Written as DNA, the CDR3 is TGTGCCAGCAGTCCCCTTAGCGGGAGGGCTGGTGAGCAGTTCTTC.

The rearrangement joins TRBV10-3 to TRBJ1-1, with D possibly matching TRBD1 (6 bases). This CDR3 is built from 16 residues. Germline V gene data show CDR1 as ENHRY and CDR2 as SYGVKD. V was shortened by 4 bases and J by 1 base, with 16 bases between the two germline ends. For the CDR3, the DNA is TGTGCCATCAGTGGCAGGGGAGGGGTTGGGAACACTGAAGCTTTCTTT. It yields the protein CAISGRGGVGNTEAFF.

The V and J genes are TRBV6-6 and TRBJ2-3; perhaps TRBD1 as D (5 bases). The CDR3 contains 13 residues. Trimming removed 0 bases from V and 11 bases from J, with 12 bases in between. Germline loops: CDR1 MNHNY, CDR2 SVGAGI (reference sequence). Written as DNA, the CDR3 is TGTGCCAGCAGTTACTCGACAGCGATTGAGCAGTATTTT. Amino acids: CASSYSTAIEQYF.

The chain uses TRBV29-1 and TRBJ2-1; TRBD2 matches at 7 bases. The CDR3 has 14 residues. The ends lost 4 bases at V and 9 bases at J; junction bases unmatched: 12. Germline CDR1 SQVTM, CDR2 ANQGSEA. The CDR3 region is CSVGLVGGSSEQFF. In DNA, the CDR3 is TGCAGCGTTGGCCTCGTGGGAGGGTCGAGTGAGCAGTTCTTC.

The V call is TRBV2, the J call TRBJ1-1; 7 bases map to TRBD1. Looked up from germline, CDR1 is SNHLY and CDR2 is FYNNEI. J lost 1 base, V lost 8 bases, and 10 bases had no gene match. The CDR3 is 15 residues long. This CDR3 is CASRLQGQTNTEAFF. CDR3 sequence (DNA): TGTGCCAGCCGTTTACAGGGACAGACGAACACTGAAGCTTTCTTT. The full variable domain, with the rest looked up from reference TRBV2 and TRBJ1-1, is EPEVTQTPSHQVTQMGQEVILRCVPISNHLYFYWYRQILGQKVEFLVSFYNNEISEKSEIFDDQFSVERPDGSNFTLKIRSTKLEDSAMYFCASRLQGQTNTEAFFGQGTRLTVV.

This chain connects TRBV7-9 to TRBJ2-1, with a possible D match to TRBD2 (6 bases). Germline CDR1 and CDR2: SEHNR and FQNEAQ (reference sequence). Trimming cost V 2 bases and J 12 bases, with 8 bases left between them. This CDR3 contains 11 residues. In nucleotides, the CDR3 is TGTGCCAGCAGCTTACGGGGGACGCAGTTCTTC. Its protein product is CASSLRGTQFF.

The CDR3 region is CASNLQGGANTEAFF. CDR3 DNA: TGTGCCAGCAACCTACAGGGTGGGGCGAACACTGAAGCTTTCTTT. This chain uses TRBV7-2 with TRBJ1-1, with D possibly matching TRBD1 (6 bases). Germline V lookup: CDR1 SGHTA, CDR2 FQGNSA. The V end lost 7 bases, the J end lost 1 base, and 16 bases lay between the germline ends. This CDR3 spans 15 amino acids.

The chain joins TRBV3-1 (or the pseudogene TRBV3-2) to TRBJ2-7; D call uncertain. This CDR3 spans 13 amino acids. CDR1 LGHDT and CDR2 YNNKEL come from the germline V gene (reference sequence). V was clipped by 1 base and J by 0 bases, with 4 bases between them. CDR3 protein: CASSQGLSYEQYF. The CDR3 DNA is TGTGCCAGCAGCCAAGGACTCTCCTACGAGCAGTACTTC.

This chain links TRBV27 with TRBJ2-3, with TRBD1 matching over 9 bases. The CDR3 has 14 amino acids. The V and J ends lost 4 bases and 8 bases, in that order; junction bases with no gene match: 7. CDR1 and CDR2 from the germline V gene are MNHEY and SMNVEV (reference sequence). Here the CDR3 DNA reads TGTGCCAGCAGTTCCCCAACAGGGGGCGCTACGCAGTATTTT. Translated: CASSSPTGGATQYF.

The rearrangement links TRBV18 to TRBJ2-1; 10 bases map to TRBD2. With V trimmed by 0 bases and J by 7 bases, 9 bases remained unmatched. The CDR3 consists of 17 residues. Germline CDR1 reads KGHSH; CDR2 reads LQKENI. This chain's CDR3 is CASSPPSSSGRSNEQFF. For the CDR3, the DNA is TGTGCCAGCTCACCACCGTCGAGTAGCGGGAGGTCTAATGAGCAGTTCTTC.

This clone was found a few times. The rearrangement links TRBV10-3 to TRBJ2-5; 8 nucleotides align to TRBD2. The J segment lost 5 bases and the V segment lost 10 bases, leaving 9 bases of the junction unmatched. This CDR3 is 13 amino acids long. Germline V gene lookup returns CDR1 ENHRY and CDR2 SYGVKD. The CDR3 DNA follows: TGTGCCACCGAAGCGGGAGTAGGGGAGACCCAGTACTTC. This translates into CATEAGVGETQYF.

CDR3 nucleotides: TGTGCCAGCAGCCATGACAATAGCAATCAGCCCCAGCATTTT. Translated, it gives CASSHDNSNQPQHF. The V and J genes are TRBV3-1 (or the pseudogene TRBV3-2) and TRBJ1-5; no reliable D call. The length of the CDR3 is 14 residues. The V gene lost 3 bases and the J gene lost 0 bases, with 6 bases spanning the gap. Looked up from germline, CDR1 is LGHDT and CDR2 is YNNKEL (reference sequence).

J is TRBJ1-1 and V is TRBV28, with unresolved D. V lost 5 bases and J 1 base, leaving 11 bases between the germline ends. Per the germline V gene, CDR1 is MDHEN and CDR2 is SYDVKM. The CDR3 extends over 14 amino acids. CDR3 DNA sequence: TGTGCCAGCAGTCCTGGGGAGGAGAACACTGAAGCTTTCTTT. Protein: CASSPGEENTEAFF.

This chain joins TRBV28 and TRBJ2-5; maybe TRBD1 (5 bases). The CDR3 has 16 amino acids. V was clipped by 5 bases and J by 0 bases, with 16 bases between them. Germline loops: CDR1 MDHEN, CDR2 SYDVKM. CDR3 nucleotide sequence: TGTGCCAGCAGTCCCCGTGGGGCAAGCTACCAAGAGACCCAGTACTTC. This translates into CASSPRGASYQETQYF.